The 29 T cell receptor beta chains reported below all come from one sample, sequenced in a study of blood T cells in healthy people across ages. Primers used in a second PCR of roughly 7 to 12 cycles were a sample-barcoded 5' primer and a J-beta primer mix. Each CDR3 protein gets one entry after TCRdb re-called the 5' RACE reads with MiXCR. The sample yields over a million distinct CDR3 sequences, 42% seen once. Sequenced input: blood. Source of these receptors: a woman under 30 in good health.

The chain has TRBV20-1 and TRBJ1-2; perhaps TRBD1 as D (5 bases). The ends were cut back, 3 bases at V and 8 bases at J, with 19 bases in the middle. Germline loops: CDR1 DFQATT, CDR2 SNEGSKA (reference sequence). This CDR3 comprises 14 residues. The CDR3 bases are TGCAGTGCTAGTATGGTGGGGGTGCTGAAGGGCTACACCTTC. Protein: CSASMVGVLKGYTF.

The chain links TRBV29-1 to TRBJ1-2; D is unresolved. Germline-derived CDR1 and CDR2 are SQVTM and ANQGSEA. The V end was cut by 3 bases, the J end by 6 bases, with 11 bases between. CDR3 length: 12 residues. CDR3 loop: CSVDGQSDGYTF. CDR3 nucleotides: TGCAGCGTTGATGGGCAGTCGGATGGCTACACCTTC.

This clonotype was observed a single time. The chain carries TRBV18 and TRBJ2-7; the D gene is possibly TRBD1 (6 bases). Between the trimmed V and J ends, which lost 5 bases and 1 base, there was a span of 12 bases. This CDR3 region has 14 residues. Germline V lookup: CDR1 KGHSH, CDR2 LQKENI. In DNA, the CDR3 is TGTGCCAGCTCAGCACAGGGAATTTCCTACGAGCAGTACTTC. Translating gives CASSAQGISYEQYF.

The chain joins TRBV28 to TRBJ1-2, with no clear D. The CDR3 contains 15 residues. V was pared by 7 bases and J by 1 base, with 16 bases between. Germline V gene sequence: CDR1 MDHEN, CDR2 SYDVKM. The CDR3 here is CASNPSTEFNYGYTF. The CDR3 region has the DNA TGTGCCAGCAATCCCTCGACGGAATTTAACTATGGCTACACCTTC.

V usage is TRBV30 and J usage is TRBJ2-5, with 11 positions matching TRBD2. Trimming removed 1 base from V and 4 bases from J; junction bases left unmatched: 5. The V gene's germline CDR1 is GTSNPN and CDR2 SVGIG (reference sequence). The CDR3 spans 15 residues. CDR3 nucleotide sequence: TGTGCCTGGAGTGGCTCTACTAGCGGGGGAGAGACCCAGTACTTC. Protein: CAWSGSTSGGETQYF.

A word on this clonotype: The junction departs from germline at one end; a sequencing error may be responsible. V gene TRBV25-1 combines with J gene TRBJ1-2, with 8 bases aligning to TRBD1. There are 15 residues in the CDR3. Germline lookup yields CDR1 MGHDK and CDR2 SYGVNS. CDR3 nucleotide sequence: TGTCCCAGCAGGCCCCGGGGGACAGGAGGCTATGGCTACACCTTC. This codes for CPSRPRGTGGYGYTF.

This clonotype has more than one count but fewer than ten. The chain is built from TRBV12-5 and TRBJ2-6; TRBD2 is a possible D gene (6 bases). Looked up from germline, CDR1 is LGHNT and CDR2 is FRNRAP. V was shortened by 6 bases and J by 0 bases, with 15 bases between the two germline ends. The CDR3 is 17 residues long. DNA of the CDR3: TGTGCTAGTGGCTCCGGGACTTCTTCCTCTGGGGCCAACGTCCTGACTTTC. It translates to CASGSGTSSSGANVLTF.

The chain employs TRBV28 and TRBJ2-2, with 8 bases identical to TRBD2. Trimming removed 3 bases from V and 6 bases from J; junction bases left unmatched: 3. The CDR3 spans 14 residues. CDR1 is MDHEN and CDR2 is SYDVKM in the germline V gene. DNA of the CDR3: TGTGCCAGCAGTTTTTGGCGGGGGGCCGGGGAGCTGTTTTTT. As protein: CASSFWRGAGELFF.

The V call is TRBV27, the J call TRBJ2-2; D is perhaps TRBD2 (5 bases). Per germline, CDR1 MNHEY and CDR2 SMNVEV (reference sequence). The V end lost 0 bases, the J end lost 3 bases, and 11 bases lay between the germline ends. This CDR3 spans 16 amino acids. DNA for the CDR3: TGTGCCAGCAGTTTATCCGGAGGAATTGACACCGGGGAGCTGTTTTTT. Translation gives CASSLSGGIDTGELFF.

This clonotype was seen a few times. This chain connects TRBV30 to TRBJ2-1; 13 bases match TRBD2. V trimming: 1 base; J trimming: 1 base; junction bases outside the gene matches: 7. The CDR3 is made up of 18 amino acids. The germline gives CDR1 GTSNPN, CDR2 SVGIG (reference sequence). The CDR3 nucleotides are TGTGCCTGGAGTGGGACTAGCGGGAGTACGATATCCTACAATGAGCAGTTCTTC. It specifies CAWSGTSGSTISYNEQFF.

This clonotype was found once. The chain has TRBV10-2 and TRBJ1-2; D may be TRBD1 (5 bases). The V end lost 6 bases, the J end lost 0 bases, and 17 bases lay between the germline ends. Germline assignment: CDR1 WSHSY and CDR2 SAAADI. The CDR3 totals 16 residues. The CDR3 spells CASSAQGKWSNYGYTF. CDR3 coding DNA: TGCGCCAGCAGCGCCCAGGGAAAATGGTCTAACTATGGCTACACCTTC.

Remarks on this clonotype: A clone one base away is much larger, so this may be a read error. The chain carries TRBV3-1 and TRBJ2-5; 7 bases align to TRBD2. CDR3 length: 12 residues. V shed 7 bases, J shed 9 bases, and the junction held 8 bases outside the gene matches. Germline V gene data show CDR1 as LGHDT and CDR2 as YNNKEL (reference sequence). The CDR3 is CASTLQSGAQYF. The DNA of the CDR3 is TGTGCCAGCACCCTGCAAAGCGGGGCCCAGTACTTC.

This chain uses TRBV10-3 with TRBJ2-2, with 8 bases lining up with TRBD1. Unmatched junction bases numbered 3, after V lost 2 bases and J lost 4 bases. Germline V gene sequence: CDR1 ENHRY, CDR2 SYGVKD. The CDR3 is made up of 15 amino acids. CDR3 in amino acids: CAISEQQGGTGELFF. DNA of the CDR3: TGTGCCATCAGTGAGCAACAGGGGGGCACCGGGGAGCTGTTTTTT.

The CDR3: CASSSNSGVAKNIQYF. In nucleotides, the CDR3 is TGTGCCAGCAGTTCAAATAGCGGGGTAGCCAAAAACATTCAGTACTTC. The chain carries TRBV6-6 and TRBJ2-4; 8 bases fit TRBD2. V dropped 4 bases and J dropped 0; count of bases not matched to a gene: 5. The germline V gene has CDR1 MNHNY and CDR2 SVGAGI (reference sequence). The CDR3 has 16 residues.

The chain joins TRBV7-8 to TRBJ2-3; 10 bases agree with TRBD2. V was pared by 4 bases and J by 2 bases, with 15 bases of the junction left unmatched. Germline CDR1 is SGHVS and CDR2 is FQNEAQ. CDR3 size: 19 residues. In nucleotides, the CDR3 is TGTGCCAGCAGCTCCGCTCCAAAGCGGGAGGGCCCACTCACAGATACGCAGTATTTT. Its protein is CASSSAPKREGPLTDTQYF.

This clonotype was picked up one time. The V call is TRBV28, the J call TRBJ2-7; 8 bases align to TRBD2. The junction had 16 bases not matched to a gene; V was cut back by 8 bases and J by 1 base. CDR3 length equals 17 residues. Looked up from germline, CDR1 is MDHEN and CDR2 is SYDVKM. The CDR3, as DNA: TGTGCCAGCGGACTATTGGCCTTAGCGGGGCCTTCCTACGAGCAGTACTTC. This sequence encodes CASGLLALAGPSYEQYF.

The CDR3 region is CASRQGPRNTIYF. CDR3 in DNA: TGTGCCAGCAGACAGGGGCCCAGAAACACCATATATTTT. This chain joins TRBV28 and TRBJ1-3; 7 bases are shared with TRBD1. This CDR3 has 13 amino acids. Germline values: CDR1 MDHEN, CDR2 SYDVKM. Germline trimming cut 6 bases from V and 5 bases from J; bases unmatched to any gene: 4.

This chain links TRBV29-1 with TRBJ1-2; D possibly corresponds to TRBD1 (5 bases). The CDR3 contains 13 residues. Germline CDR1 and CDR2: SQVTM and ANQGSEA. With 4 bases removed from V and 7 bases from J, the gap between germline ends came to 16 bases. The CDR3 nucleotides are TGCAGCGTTGTGCAGGGAGGCTGGGGTGGCTACACCTTC. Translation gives CSVVQGGWGGYTF.

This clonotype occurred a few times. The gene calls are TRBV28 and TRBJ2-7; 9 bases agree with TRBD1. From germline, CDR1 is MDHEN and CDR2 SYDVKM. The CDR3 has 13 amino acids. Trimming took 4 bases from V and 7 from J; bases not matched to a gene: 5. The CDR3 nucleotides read TGTGCCAGCAGTTGGACAGGGGCGTGGGAGCAGTACTTC. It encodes CASSWTGAWEQYF.

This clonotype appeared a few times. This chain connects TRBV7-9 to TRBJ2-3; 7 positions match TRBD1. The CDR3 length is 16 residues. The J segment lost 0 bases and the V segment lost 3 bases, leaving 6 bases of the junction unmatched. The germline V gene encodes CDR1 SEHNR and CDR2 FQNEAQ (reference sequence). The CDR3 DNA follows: TGTGCCAGCAGCTTGGCGACAGGGAAAAGCACAGATACGCAGTATTTT. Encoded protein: CASSLATGKSTDTQYF.

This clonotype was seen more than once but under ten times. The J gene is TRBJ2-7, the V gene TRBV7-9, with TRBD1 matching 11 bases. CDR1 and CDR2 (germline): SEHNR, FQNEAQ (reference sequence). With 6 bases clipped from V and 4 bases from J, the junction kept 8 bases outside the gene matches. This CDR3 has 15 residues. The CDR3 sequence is CASSSDRGRLYEQYF. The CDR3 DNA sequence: TGTGCCAGCAGTTCGGACAGGGGGCGTCTGTACGAGCAGTACTTC.

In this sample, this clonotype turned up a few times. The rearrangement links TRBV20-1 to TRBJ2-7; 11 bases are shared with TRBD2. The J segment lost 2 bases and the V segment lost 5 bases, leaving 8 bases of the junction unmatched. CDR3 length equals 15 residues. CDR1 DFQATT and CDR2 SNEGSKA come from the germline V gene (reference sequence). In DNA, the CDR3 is TGCAGTGCTGGAACGACTAGCGGGGTGACCTACGAGCAGTACTTC. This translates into CSAGTTSGVTYEQYF.

This chain's CDR3 is CASSLASTGEHTF. The DNA for the CDR3 is TGCGCCAGCAGCTTGGCCTCGACAGGGGAGCACACCTTC. The V and J genes are TRBV5-1 and TRBJ1-2; 8 bases line up with TRBD1. Germline trimming cut 0 bases from V and 12 bases from J; bases unmatched to any gene: 7. Germline V lookup: CDR1 SGHRS, CDR2 YFSETQ. This CDR3 region has 13 residues.

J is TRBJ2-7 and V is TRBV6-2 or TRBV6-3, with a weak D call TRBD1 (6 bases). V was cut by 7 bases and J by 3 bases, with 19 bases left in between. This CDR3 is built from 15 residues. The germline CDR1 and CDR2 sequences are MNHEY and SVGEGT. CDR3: CASTLSTGLGYEQYF. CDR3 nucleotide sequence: TGTGCCAGCACCTTATCGACAGGTTTGGGCTACGAGCAGTACTTC.

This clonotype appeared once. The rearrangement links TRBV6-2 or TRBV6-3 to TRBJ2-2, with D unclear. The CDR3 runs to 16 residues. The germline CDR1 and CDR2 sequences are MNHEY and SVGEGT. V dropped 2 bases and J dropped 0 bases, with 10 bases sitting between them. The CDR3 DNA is TGTGCCAGCAGTTACCGGGCAGCCACGAACACCGGGGAGCTGTTTTTT. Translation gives CASSYRAATNTGELFF.

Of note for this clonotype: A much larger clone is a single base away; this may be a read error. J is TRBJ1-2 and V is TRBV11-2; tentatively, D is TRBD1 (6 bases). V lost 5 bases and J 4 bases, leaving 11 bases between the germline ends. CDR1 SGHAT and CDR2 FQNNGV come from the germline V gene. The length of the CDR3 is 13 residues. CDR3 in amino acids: CASSAQGRYGYTF. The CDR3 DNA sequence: TGTGCCAGCAGCGCCCAGGGGCGCTATGGCTACACCTTC.

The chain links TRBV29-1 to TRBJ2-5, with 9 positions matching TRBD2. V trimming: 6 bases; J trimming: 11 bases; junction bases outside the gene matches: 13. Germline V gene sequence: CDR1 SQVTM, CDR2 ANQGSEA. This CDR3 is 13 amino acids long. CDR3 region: CSVSGGLYNEQYF. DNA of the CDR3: TGCAGCGTCAGCGGGGGGCTTTACAATGAGCAGTACTTC.

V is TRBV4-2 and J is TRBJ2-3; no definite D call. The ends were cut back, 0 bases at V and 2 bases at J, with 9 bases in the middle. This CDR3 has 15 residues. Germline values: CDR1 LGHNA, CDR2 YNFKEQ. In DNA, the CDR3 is TGTGCCAGCAGCCAAGATGCGACTCCCACAGATACGCAGTATTTT. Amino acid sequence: CASSQDATPTDTQYF.

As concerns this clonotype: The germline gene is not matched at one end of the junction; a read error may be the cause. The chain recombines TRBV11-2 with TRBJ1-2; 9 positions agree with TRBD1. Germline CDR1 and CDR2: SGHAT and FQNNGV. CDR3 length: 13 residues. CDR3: CAGSWGQGKGYTF. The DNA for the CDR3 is TGTGCCGGCAGCTGGGGACAGGGCAAAGGCTACACCTTC.